The rows below give T cell receptor beta chains drawn from one sample of a study of human T cells and chemical hapten exposure. One entry per CDR3 protein results from TCRdb running MiXCR on the RACE reads. The profile shows approximately 370,000 distinct CDR3 sequences, 5.5% of them singletons. The specimen comprised whole blood, sampled in connection with sensitization to the hapten diphenylcyclopropenone (DPC). Receptors originate from a woman younger than 35 with alopecia areata. Some clones in this sample may be carry-over from other donors' samples. The CDR3 runs from the conserved cysteine through the conserved F or W. The order of the fields is D gene, clone size, J gene, V gene, CDR3 DNA, CDR3 protein. The D gene is left open where the match is weak. Size values are once, few and many counts, or a class for expanded clones, and some rows have none.

. few TRBJ2-7 TRBV20-1 TGCAGTGCCCTCGAGGCCTCCCGGTCCTACGAGCAGTACTTC CSALEASRSYEQYF
. . TRBJ2-1 TRBV7-2 TGTGCCAGCAGCTTAGGAACAGAGAAGTTCTTC CASSLGTEKFF
. few TRBJ2-3 TRBV4-1 TGCGCCAGCAGCCAAGACTGGACTAGCACAGATACGCAGTATTTT CASSQDWTSTDTQYF
. many TRBJ2-7 TRBV7-9 TGTGCCAGCAGCACCGGGTCGTACGAGCAGTACTTC CASSTGSYEQYF
. many TRBJ1-1 TRBV18 TGTGCCAGCTCACCACAACAGGGATCGAACACTGAAGCTTTCTTT CASSPQQGSNTEAFF
TRBD1 . TRBJ1-1 TRBV11-2 TGTGCCAGCAGAAACAGGGGTATCGACACTGAAGCTTTCTTT CASRNRGIDTEAFF
TRBD1 . TRBJ2-1 TRBV18 TGTGCCAGCTCATGGGACAGAGGATACAATGAGCAGTTCTTC CASSWDRGYNEQFF
. . TRBJ2-2 TRBV15 TGTGCCACCAGCAGAGCCTACACCGCGAACACCGGGGAGCTGTTTTTT CATSRAYTANTGELFF
. once TRBJ1-1 TRBV6-5 TGTGCCAGCAGGACGGAGTCCACTGAAGCTTTCTTT CASRTESTEAFF
. . TRBJ1-6 TRBV11-2 TGTGCCAGCAGCCGGACTGGGGTTTGGACACCCCTCCACTTT CASSRTGVWTPLHF
TRBD1 few TRBJ1-2 TRBV12-3/TRBV12-4 TGTGCCAGCAGTTTCAGTTCAGGGGGCAGAGATGGCTACACCTTC CASSFSSGGRDGYTF
. many TRBJ2-7 TRBV20-1 TGCAGTGCTAGGTCCTCTAGGGACGAGCAGTACTTC CSARSSRDEQYF
. many TRBJ2-3 TRBV7-9 TGTGCCAGCAGCTCATGGACGCTGCCGACAGATACGCAGTATTTT CASSSWTLPTDTQYF
TRBD2 . TRBJ2-1 TRBV12-3/TRBV12-4 TGTGCCAGCAGTCCAAGGACTAGCGGGAAGGTTGAGCAGTTCTTC CASSPRTSGKVEQFF
TRBD1 few TRBJ1-1 TRBV6-6 TGTGCCAGCCGGACAGGGGAACGGCACACTGAAGCTTTCTTT CASRTGERHTEAFF
TRBD2 many TRBJ2-3 TRBV7-2 TGTGCCAGCAGCTTACATCCGGTGACTAGCGGCCTACATTTT CASSLHPVTSGLHF
TRBD1 few TRBJ2-3 TRBV5-1 TGCGCCAGCAGCCGAGGAGACAGGGTTGGTATGGGAGATACGCAGTATTTT CASSRGDRVGMGDTQYF
. . TRBJ1-5 TRBV6-6 TGTGCCAGCAGGCCCAGGGGTCGAGGTCAGCCCCAGCATTTT CASRPRGRGQPQHF
TRBD1 few TRBJ2-1 TRBV7-3 TGTGCCAGCAGCTTAACTCAGGGGGCACGGAATGAGCAGTTCTTC CASSLTQGARNEQFF
. . TRBJ2-7 TRBV5-1 TGCGCCAGCAGCTCCGGGACGGCTTCCTACGAGCAGTACTTC CASSSGTASYEQYF
. many TRBJ1-1 TRBV20-1 TGCAGTGCTAGAGATTGGGCAGCTATGAACACTGAAGCTTTCTTT CSARDWAAMNTEAFF
. few TRBJ2-3 TRBV18 TGTGCCAGCTCACCAGTCATCGGGCCCACAGATACGCAGTATTTT CASSPVIGPTDTQYF
TRBD2 . TRBJ2-1 TRBV27 TGTGCCAGCAGTTTATTTCTTAGCGGGGGGCGTTCCTACAATGAGCAGTTCTTC CASSLFLSGGRSYNEQFF
. many TRBJ2-1 TRBV7-9 TGTGCCAGCAGCTTAAAAAGAAGGCTAGCGCCATACAATGAGCAGTTCTTC CASSLKRRLAPYNEQFF
. few TRBJ1-4 TRBV5-1 TGCGCCAGCAGCTTCGGGGCAGGAACTAATGAAAAACTGTTTTTT CASSFGAGTNEKLFF
. . TRBJ1-1 TRBV18 TGTGCCAGCTCCCAACGAAGGGGTACTATGAACACTGAAGCTTTCTTT CASSQRRGTMNTEAFF
TRBD1 many TRBJ1-2 TRBV6-7 TGTGCCAGCAGTTCGGACAGGAACTATGGCTACACCTTC CASSSDRNYGYTF
. few TRBJ2-7 TRBV7-6 TGTGCCAGCAGCTTAGCGAAATCTAGGGCCTACGAGCAGTACTTC CASSLAKSRAYEQYF
. . TRBJ2-1 TRBV9 TGTGCCAGCAGCGTAGTAGGGATCAATGAGCAGTTCTTC CASSVVGINEQFF
. few TRBJ1-4 TRBV29-1 TGCAGCGTTACTGTTTCAGGGGAACTGTTTTTT CSVTVSGELFF
. . TRBJ2-7 TRBV5-4 TGTGCCAGCAGCTTGACCCCCAGGGGCAACGAGCAGTACTTC CASSLTPRGNEQYF
. . TRBJ2-3 TRBV20-1 TGCAGGGTGCTCTCGGGACCCCTCGACACAGATACGCAGTATTTT CRVLSGPLDTDTQYF
. many TRBJ1-2 TRBV2 TGTGCCACCAAGAAGGACCTATCCATCGAAGGCTACACCTTC CATKKDLSIEGYTF
TRBD2 many TRBJ2-3 TRBV7-2 TGTGCCAGCAGCTTAGGGACTAGCGGGGGTGCAGATACGCAGTATTTT CASSLGTSGGADTQYF
. many TRBJ1-5 TRBV6-6 TGTGCCAGCAGCATGAAGGGGGGGAATCAGCCCCAGCATTTT CASSMKGGNQPQHF
. few TRBJ1-2 TRBV11-2 TGTGCCAGCAGCTTAATCCCGACAGAACCGTGGGGCTACACCTTC CASSLIPTEPWGYTF
. many TRBJ2-5 TRBV7-2 TGTGCCAGCAGCTTAAGGGGGACCCCGACCCAGTACTTC CASSLRGTPTQYF